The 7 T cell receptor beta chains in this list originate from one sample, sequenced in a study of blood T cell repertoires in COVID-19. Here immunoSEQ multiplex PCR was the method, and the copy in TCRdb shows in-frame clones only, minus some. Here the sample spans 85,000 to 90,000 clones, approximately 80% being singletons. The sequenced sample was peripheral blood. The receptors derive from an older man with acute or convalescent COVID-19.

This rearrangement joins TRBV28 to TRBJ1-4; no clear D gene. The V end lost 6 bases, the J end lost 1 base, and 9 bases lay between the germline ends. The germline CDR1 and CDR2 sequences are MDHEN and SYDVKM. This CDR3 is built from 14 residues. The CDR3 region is CASSRAGTNEKLFF. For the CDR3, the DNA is TGTGCCAGCAGCCGCGCTGGAACTAATGAAAAACTGTTTTTT.

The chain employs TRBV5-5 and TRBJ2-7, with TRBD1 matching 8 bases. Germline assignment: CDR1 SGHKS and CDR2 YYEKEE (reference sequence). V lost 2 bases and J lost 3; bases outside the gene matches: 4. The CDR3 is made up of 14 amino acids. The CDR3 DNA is TGTGCCAGCAGCTTTGGGGACAGGTACTACGAGCAGTACTTC. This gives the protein CASSFGDRYYEQYF.

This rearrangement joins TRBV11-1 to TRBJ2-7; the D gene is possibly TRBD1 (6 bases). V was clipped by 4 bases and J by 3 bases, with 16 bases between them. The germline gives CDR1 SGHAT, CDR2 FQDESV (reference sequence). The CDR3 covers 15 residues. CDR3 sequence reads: CASSSLGAQDYEQYF. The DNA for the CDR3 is TGTGCCAGCAGCTCCTTGGGGGCACAGGACTACGAGCAGTACTTC.

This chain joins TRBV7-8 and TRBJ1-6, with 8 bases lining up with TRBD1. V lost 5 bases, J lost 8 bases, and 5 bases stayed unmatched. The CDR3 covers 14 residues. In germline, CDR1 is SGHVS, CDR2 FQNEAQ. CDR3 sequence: CASSPGQGDSPLHF. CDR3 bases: TGTGCCAGCAGCCCAGGACAGGGCGATTCACCCCTCCACTTT.

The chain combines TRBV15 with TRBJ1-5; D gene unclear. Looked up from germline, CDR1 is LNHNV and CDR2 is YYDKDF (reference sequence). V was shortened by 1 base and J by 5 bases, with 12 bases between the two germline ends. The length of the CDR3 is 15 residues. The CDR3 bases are TGTGCCACCAGCAGAGGAGGGAGGTGGGATCAGCCCCAGCATTTT. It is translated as CATSRGGRWDQPQHF.

CDR3 sequence: CASRIGGETGELFF. CDR3 nucleotide sequence: TGTGCCAGCAGAATCGGGGGAGAGACCGGGGAGCTGTTTTTT. This chain links TRBV6-5 with TRBJ2-2; D perhaps matches TRBD2 (6 bases). Trimming removed 6 bases from V and 5 bases from J, with 13 bases in between. Germline CDR1 MNHEY, CDR2 SVGAGI. The CDR3 is made up of 14 amino acids.

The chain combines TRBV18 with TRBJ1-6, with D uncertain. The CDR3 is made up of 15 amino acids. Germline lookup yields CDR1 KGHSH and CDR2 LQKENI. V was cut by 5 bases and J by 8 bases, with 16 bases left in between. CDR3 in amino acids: CASSERALPDSPLHF. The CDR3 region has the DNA TGTGCCAGCTCAGAGCGGGCCCTACCCGATTCACCCCTCCACTTT.